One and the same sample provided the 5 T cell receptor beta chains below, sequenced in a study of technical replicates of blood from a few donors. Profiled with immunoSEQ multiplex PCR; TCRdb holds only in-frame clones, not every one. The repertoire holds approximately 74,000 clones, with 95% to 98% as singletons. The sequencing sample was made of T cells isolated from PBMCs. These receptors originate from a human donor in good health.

The CDR3 loop is CASREGQGRSGNTIYF. CDR3 DNA: TGTGCCAGCAGAGAGGGACAGGGCCGCTCTGGAAACACCATATATTTT. The genes are TRBV7-6 and TRBJ1-3; TRBD1 matches at 9 bases. The CDR3 runs to 16 residues. V shed 6 bases, J shed 0 bases, and the junction held 6 bases outside the gene matches. CDR1 is SGHVS, CDR2 FNYEAQ, per germline.

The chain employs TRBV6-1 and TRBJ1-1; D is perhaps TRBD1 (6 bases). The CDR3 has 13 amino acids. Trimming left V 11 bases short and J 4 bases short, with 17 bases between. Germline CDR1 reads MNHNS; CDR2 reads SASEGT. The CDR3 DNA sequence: TGTGCCGCGATGGGGGCCGACGGCACTGAAGCTTTCTTT. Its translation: CAAMGADGTEAFF.

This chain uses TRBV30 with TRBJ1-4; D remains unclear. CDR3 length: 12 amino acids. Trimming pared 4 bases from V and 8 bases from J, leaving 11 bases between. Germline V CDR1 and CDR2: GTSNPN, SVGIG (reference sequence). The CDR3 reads CAWTDGWEKLFF. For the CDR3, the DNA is TGTGCCTGGACCGACGGGTGGGAAAAACTGTTTTTT.

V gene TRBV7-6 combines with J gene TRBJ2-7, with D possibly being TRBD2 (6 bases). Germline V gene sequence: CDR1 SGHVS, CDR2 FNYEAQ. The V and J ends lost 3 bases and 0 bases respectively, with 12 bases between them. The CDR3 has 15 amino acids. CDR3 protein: CASSFGIGSSYEQYF. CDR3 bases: TGTGCCAGCAGCTTTGGGATCGGGAGCTCCTACGAGCAGTACTTC. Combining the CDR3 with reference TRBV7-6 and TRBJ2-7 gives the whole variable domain GAGVSQSPRYKVTKRGQDVALRCDPISGHVSLYWYRQALGQGPEFLTYFNYEAQQDKSGLPNDRFSAERPEGSISTLTIQRTEQRDSAMYRCASSFGIGSSYEQYFGPGTRLTVT.

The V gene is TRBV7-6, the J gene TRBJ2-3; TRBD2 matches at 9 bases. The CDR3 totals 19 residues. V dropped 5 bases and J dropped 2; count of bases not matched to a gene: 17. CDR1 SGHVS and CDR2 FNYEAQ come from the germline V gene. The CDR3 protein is CASSGSGRLSGSLTDTQYF. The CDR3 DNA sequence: TGTGCCAGCAGCGGGAGCGGGCGCCTTAGCGGGAGCCTCACAGATACGCAGTATTTT.